The 20 T cell receptor beta chains presented below share a single source sample, sequenced in a study of radiotherapy plus CTLA-4 blockade in lung cancer. The protocol was immunoSEQ multiplex PCR, while the TCRdb copy is restricted to in-frame clones and leaves out a portion. The repertoire holds about 87,000 clones, with around 84% as singletons. The material sequenced was peripheral blood, taken from a patient treated with radiotherapy plus ipilimumab. These receptors originate from a human donor with non-small cell lung cancer that progressed on radiotherapy plus ipilimumab.

This chain joins TRBV5-1 and TRBJ1-4; unclear D gene. V lost 0 bases to trimming and J lost 8 bases, with 8 bases between them. The germline CDR1 and CDR2 sequences are SGHRS and YFSETQ. The CDR3 runs to 13 residues. For the CDR3, the DNA is TGCGCCAGCAGCTTGGGGATAGGGGAAAAACTGTTTTTT. Encoded protein: CASSLGIGEKLFF.

The rearrangement uses TRBV4-2 and TRBJ1-2; D is unresolved. V lost 2 bases and J lost 8, with 21 bases in between. Germline CDR1 and CDR2: LGHNA and YNFKEQ. The CDR3 totals 16 residues. This chain's CDR3 is CASSQPGYYDSLGYTF. CDR3 bases: TGTGCCAGCAGCCAACCCGGGTATTACGATTCGCTGGGCTACACCTTC.

V usage is TRBV6-1 and J usage is TRBJ2-5; TRBD1 matches 8 bases. The length of the CDR3 is 14 residues. J gave up 3 bases and V 3 bases, and 3 bases lay outside the gene matches. Germline assignment: CDR1 MNHNS and CDR2 SASEGT. CDR3 protein: CASSDPGGKETQYF. DNA for the CDR3: TGTGCCAGCAGTGATCCAGGGGGCAAAGAGACCCAGTACTTC.

The chain has TRBV6-5 and TRBJ2-7, with 7 bases aligning to TRBD1. The ends lost 5 bases at V and 6 bases at J; junction bases unmatched: 4. The CDR3 contains 12 residues. Germline CDR1 is MNHEY and CDR2 is SVGAGI. DNA of the CDR3: TGTGCCAGCAGTGACAGGGCCTCCGAGCAGTACTTC. Translation: CASSDRASEQYF.

The DNA for the CDR3 is TGCGCCAGCAGCGCGGAAGCGAGCTCCTACAATGAGCAGTTCTTC. Protein: CASSAEASSYNEQFF. The gene calls are TRBV4-3 and TRBJ2-1, with unresolved D. The V end was cut by 5 bases, the J end by 0 bases, with 11 bases between. Germline V gene lookup returns CDR1 LGHNA and CDR2 YSLEER. This CDR3 contains 15 residues.

This chain uses TRBV2 with TRBJ1-3, with TRBD1 matching 7 bases. Looked up from germline, CDR1 is SNHLY and CDR2 is FYNNEI. The CDR3 has 14 amino acids. V was pared by 6 bases and J by 2 bases, with 4 bases of the junction left unmatched. CDR3 in DNA: TGTGCCAGCAGCGCGCAGGGGGCTGGAAACACCATATATTTT. Its translation is CASSAQGAGNTIYF.

The J gene is TRBJ2-1, the V gene TRBV28, with D uncertain. Germline-derived CDR1 and CDR2 are MDHEN and SYDVKM. V was pared by 6 bases and J by 8 bases, with 29 bases between. This CDR3 is 18 amino acids long. CDR3 loop: CASSTSSEPQWVGDEQFF. The CDR3 DNA is TGTGCCAGCAGCACGTCCTCCGAGCCACAATGGGTTGGGGATGAGCAGTTCTTC.

This clone was observed a handful of times. The chain carries TRBV10-3 and TRBJ1-2; D remains unclear. This CDR3 is built from 13 residues. Per germline, CDR1 ENHRY and CDR2 SYGVKD. V gave up 7 bases and J gave up 0 bases, with 9 bases separating them. In DNA form, the CDR3 reads TGTGCCATCATGGATACAGCTAACTATGGCTACACCTTC. Translation: CAIMDTANYGYTF.

V is TRBV6-6 and J is TRBJ1-4; D is undetermined. The V end was cut by 6 bases, the J end by 7 bases, with 12 bases between. CDR3 length: 13 amino acids. The germline gives CDR1 MNHNY, CDR2 SVGAGI (reference sequence). DNA for the CDR3: TGTGCCAGCAGCCTAGCCCGTCCTGAAAAACTGTTTTTT. Its translation is CASSLARPEKLFF.

This rearrangement joins TRBV11-3 to TRBJ1-1, with D perhaps TRBD1 (5 bases). V lost 1 base, J lost 0 bases, and 9 bases lay in between. This CDR3 has 15 amino acids. Looked up from germline, CDR1 is SGHNT and CDR2 is YENEEA. In DNA form, the CDR3 reads TGTGCCAGCAGCTTAGGGGGGGTCATGAACACTGAAGCTTTCTTT. It codes for CASSLGGVMNTEAFF.

The V gene is TRBV4-3, the J gene TRBJ2-1, with a tentative D call TRBD2 (6 bases). The CDR3 runs to 14 residues. V dropped 3 bases and J dropped 9 bases, with 15 bases sitting between them. CDR1 and CDR2 (germline): LGHNA, YSLEER. The CDR3 sequence: CASSHSGGYGEQFF. The CDR3 nucleotides are TGCGCCAGCAGCCACTCCGGGGGTTATGGTGAGCAGTTCTTC.

V usage is TRBV6-5 and J usage is TRBJ2-3; D is undetermined. CDR1 MNHEY and CDR2 SVGAGI come from the germline V gene. The CDR3 has 12 amino acids. The V end was cut by 5 bases, the J end by 7 bases, with 10 bases between. This chain's CDR3 is CASSPGWNTQYF. For the CDR3, the DNA is TGTGCCAGCAGTCCTGGGTGGAATACGCAGTATTTT.

V gene TRBV6-1 combines with J gene TRBJ2-7; D call uncertain. Germline V gene sequence: CDR1 MNHNS, CDR2 SASEGT. The CDR3 contains 14 residues. The ends were cut back, 6 bases at V and 2 bases at J, with 14 bases in the middle. The CDR3 reads CASSIASVPYEQYF. In DNA, the CDR3 is TGTGCCAGCAGCATCGCCTCAGTCCCCTACGAGCAGTACTTC.

The chain links TRBV9 to TRBJ2-3; possibly TRBD2 for D (5 bases). V lost 0 bases and J lost 2, with 10 bases in between. The germline V gene has CDR1 SGDLS and CDR2 YYNGEE. This CDR3 contains 15 residues. CDR3 protein: CASSVEGVDTDTQYF. For the CDR3, the DNA is TGTGCCAGCAGCGTAGAGGGAGTGGACACAGATACGCAGTATTTT.

The chain links TRBV4-1 to TRBJ2-5; D is uncertain. The V and J ends lost 3 bases and 1 base respectively, with 9 bases between them. The CDR3 is 14 residues long. CDR1 MGHRA and CDR2 YSYEKL come from the germline V gene. The CDR3 DNA is TGCGCCAGCAGCCACCCGGACGGCCAAGAGACCCAGTACTTC. This translates into CASSHPDGQETQYF.

The chain has TRBV19 and TRBJ2-1; TRBD2 agrees at 11 bases. Trimming took 5 bases from V and 8 from J; bases not matched to a gene: 8. This CDR3 is built from 15 residues. CDR1 is LNHDA, CDR2 SQIVND, per germline (reference sequence). CDR3 in amino acids: CASSSLAGGGHEQFF. CDR3 DNA: TGTGCCAGTAGTTCGCTAGCGGGAGGCGGCCATGAGCAGTTCTTC. Full variable domain (outside the CDR3, taken from reference TRBV19 and TRBJ2-1): DGGITQSPKYLFRKEGQNVTLSCEQNLNHDAMYWYRQDPGQGLRLIYYSQIVNDFQKGDIAEGYSVSREKKESFPLTVTSAQKNPTAFYLCASSSLAGGGHEQFFGPGTRLTVL.

This clone appeared a single time. This chain connects TRBV4-1 to TRBJ2-3; unclear D gene. There are 14 residues in the CDR3. V lost 8 bases and J lost 2, with 14 bases in between. CDR1 is MGHRA, CDR2 YSYEKL, per germline. The CDR3 DNA sequence: TGCGCCAGCGAAACAAGGGTCGCCACAGATACGCAGTATTTT. It codes for CASETRVATDTQYF.

V and J are TRBV19 and TRBJ2-7, with D possibly matching TRBD2 (7 bases). From germline, CDR1 is LNHDA and CDR2 SQIVND (reference sequence). The CDR3 is made up of 15 amino acids. V gave up 5 bases and J gave up 3 bases, with 17 bases separating them. The CDR3 sequence: CASSEGEGPIYEQYF. CDR3 bases: TGTGCCAGTAGTGAGGGGGAGGGCCCGATCTACGAGCAGTACTTC.

The chain links TRBV9 to TRBJ1-2; 7 bases map to TRBD1. CDR1 is SGDLS and CDR2 is YYNGEE in the germline V gene. V dropped 2 bases and J dropped 0; count of bases not matched to a gene: 10. The length of the CDR3 is 17 residues. The CDR3 is CASSVRDLRGSNYGYTF. The CDR3 DNA reads TGTGCCAGCAGCGTCCGGGACCTCAGGGGGTCTAACTATGGCTACACCTTC.

The chain has TRBV6-5 and TRBJ1-6; D is possibly TRBD1 (5 bases). V was trimmed by 6 bases and J by 7 bases, leaving 16 bases between them. The germline gives CDR1 MNHEY, CDR2 SVGAGI. The CDR3 runs to 15 residues. CDR3 sequence: CASSSEGRANSPLHF. The CDR3 DNA is TGTGCCAGCAGCTCAGAGGGGAGGGCCAATTCACCCCTCCACTTT.